The next 4 T cell receptor beta chains were all read from a single sample in a study of cytomegalovirus exposure and HLA in healthy donors. The PCR was carried out with 60 Vbeta primers and 13 Jbeta primers. The repertoire was sequenced with immunoSEQ multiplex PCR; TCRdb's copy has only in-frame clones and lacks some. The data contain about 250,000 clones, 80% to 90% of them singletons. Source material: PBMCs. Receptors originate from a girl aged 2 to 9 in good health and CMV-seronegative.

The chain links TRBV18 to TRBJ2-7; D possibly corresponds to TRBD2 (5 bases). Between the trimmed V and J ends, which lost 5 bases and 6 bases, there was a span of 11 bases. From germline, CDR1 is KGHSH and CDR2 LQKENI. The CDR3 sequence is 12 residues long. CDR3 bases: TGTGCCAGCTCATCTACTAGATTCGAGCAGTACTTC. This codes for CASSSTRFEQYF.

The rearrangement uses TRBV2 and TRBJ1-1; a possible D gene is TRBD1 (6 bases). The V gene's germline CDR1 is SNHLY and CDR2 FYNNEI. V shed 5 bases and J shed 1 base, with 11 bases lying between them. The CDR3 has 14 amino acids. The CDR3 sequence is CASSPTGKNTEAFF. As DNA, the CDR3 is TGTGCCAGCAGTCCTACAGGGAAGAACACTGAAGCTTTCTTT.

The chain carries TRBV10-1 and TRBJ1-1; 8 bases line up with TRBD1. The CDR3 runs to 15 residues. After removal of 5 bases from V and 1 base from J, the junction contained 6 bases not matched to a gene. The germline gives CDR1 WNHNN, CDR2 SYGVQD (reference sequence). The CDR3 loop reads CASSPTGATNTEAFF. The CDR3 DNA reads TGCGCCAGCAGTCCGACAGGGGCTACGAACACTGAAGCTTTCTTT.

V and J are TRBV5-1 and TRBJ1-1, with 9 bases aligning to TRBD1. The CDR3 sequence is 14 residues long. Germline assignment: CDR1 SGHRS and CDR2 YFSETQ. V lost 3 bases and J lost 5; bases outside the gene matches: 5. The CDR3 here is CASSSDRGGTEAFF. In DNA, the CDR3 is TGCGCCAGCAGCTCGGACAGGGGAGGAACTGAAGCTTTCTTT.